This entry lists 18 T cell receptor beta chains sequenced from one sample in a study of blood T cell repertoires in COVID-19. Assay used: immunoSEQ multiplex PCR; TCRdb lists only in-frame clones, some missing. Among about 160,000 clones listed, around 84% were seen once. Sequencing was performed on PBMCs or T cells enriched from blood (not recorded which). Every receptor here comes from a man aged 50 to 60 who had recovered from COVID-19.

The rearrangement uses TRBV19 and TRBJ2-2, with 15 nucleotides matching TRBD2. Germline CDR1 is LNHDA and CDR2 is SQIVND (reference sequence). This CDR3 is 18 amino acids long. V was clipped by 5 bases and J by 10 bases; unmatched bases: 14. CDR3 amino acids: CASSHPWTSGGASQELFF. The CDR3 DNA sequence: TGTGCCAGTAGTCATCCTTGGACTAGCGGGGGGGCGTCGCAGGAGCTGTTTTTT.

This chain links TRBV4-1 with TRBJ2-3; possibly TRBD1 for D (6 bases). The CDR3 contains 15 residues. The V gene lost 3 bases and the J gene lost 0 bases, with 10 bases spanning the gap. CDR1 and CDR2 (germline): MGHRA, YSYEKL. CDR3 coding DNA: TGCGCCAGCAGCCACGGACAGCAGAGCACAGATACGCAGTATTTT. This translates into CASSHGQQSTDTQYF.

In nucleotides, the CDR3 is TGTGCCAGCAGCTGGACAGGGCATAGCTCCTACAATGAGCAGTTCTTC. Translating it yields CASSWTGHSSYNEQFF. The chain joins TRBV7-9 to TRBJ2-1; 8 bases are shared with TRBD1. Trimming cost V 4 bases and J 0 bases; bases outside gene matches: 5. Germline CDR1 is SEHNR and CDR2 is FQNEAQ (reference sequence). The CDR3 extends over 16 amino acids.

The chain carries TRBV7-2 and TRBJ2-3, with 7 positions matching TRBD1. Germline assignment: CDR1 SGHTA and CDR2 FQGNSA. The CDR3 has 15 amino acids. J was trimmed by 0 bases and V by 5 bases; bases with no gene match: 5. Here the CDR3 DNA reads TGTGCCAGCAGCACCTACAGGGGTAGCACAGATACGCAGTATTTT. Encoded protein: CASSTYRGSTDTQYF. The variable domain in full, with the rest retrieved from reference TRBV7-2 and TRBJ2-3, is GAGVSQSPSNKVTEKGKDVELRCDPISGHTALYWYRQSLGQGLEFLIYFQGNSAPDKSGLPSDRFSAERTGGSVSTLTIQRTQQEDSAVYLCASSTYRGSTDTQYFGPGTRLTVL.

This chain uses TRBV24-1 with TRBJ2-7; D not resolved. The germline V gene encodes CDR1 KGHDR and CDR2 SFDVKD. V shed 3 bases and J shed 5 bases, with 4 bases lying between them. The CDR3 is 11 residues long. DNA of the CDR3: TGTGCCACCAGTGATGGCCACGAGCAGTACTTC. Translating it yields CATSDGHEQYF.

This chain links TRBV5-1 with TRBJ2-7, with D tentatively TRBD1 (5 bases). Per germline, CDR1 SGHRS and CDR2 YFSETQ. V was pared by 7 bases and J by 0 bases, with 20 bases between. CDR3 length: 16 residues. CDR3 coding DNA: TGCGCCAGCGCAGATCAGGGCCTCGGTAGCTCCTACGAGCAGTACTTC. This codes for CASADQGLGSSYEQYF.

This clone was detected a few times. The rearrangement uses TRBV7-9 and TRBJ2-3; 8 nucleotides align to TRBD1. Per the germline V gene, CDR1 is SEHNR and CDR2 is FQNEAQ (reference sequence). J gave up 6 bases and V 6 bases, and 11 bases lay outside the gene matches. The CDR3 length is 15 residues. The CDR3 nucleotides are TGTGCCAGCAGTCCTGCGACAGGGGATGAGGATACGCAGTATTTT. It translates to CASSPATGDEDTQYF.

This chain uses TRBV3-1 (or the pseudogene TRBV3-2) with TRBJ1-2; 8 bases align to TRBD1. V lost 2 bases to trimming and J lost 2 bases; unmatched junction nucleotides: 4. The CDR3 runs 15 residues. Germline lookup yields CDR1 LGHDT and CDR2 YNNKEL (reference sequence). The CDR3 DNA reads TGTGCCAGCAGCCAATGGACAGGGTCCAACTATGGCTACACCTTC. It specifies CASSQWTGSNYGYTF.

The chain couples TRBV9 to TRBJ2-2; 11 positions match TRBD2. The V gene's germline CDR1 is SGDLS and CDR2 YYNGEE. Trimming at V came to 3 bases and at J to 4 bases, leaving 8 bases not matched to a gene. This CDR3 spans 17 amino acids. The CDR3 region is CASSDLAGGPGTGELFF. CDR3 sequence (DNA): TGTGCCAGCAGCGACTTAGCGGGGGGGCCTGGCACCGGGGAGCTGTTTTTT.

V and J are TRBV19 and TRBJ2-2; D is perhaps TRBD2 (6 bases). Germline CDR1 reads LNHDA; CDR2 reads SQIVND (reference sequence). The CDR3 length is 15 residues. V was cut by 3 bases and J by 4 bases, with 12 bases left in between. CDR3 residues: CASSILGGATGELFF. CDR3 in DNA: TGTGCCAGTAGTATCCTCGGAGGGGCCACCGGGGAGCTGTTTTTT.

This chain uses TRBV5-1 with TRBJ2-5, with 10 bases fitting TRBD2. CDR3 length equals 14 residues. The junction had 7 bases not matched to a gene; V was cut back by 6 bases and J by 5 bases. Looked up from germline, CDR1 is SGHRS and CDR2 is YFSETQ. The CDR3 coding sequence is TGCGCCAGCATGGCTAGCGGGGGTCGGGAGACCCAGTACTTC. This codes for CASMASGGRETQYF.

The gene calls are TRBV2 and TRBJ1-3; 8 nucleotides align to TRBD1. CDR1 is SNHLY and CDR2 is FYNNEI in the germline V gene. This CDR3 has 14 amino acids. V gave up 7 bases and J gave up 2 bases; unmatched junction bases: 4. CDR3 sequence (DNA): TGTGCCAGCACCCAGGACAGGGCTGGAAACACCATATATTTT. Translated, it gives CASTQDRAGNTIYF.

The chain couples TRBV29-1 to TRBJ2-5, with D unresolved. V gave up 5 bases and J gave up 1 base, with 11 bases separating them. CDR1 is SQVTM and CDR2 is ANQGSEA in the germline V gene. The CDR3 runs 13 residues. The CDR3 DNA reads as TGCAGCGTTCAGAATCGACTCCAAGAGACCCAGTACTTC. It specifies CSVQNRLQETQYF.

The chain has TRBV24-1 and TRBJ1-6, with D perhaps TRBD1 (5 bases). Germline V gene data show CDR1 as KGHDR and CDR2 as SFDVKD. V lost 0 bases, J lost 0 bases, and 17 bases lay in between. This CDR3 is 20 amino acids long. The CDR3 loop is CATSDLRVSTVSSYNSPLHF. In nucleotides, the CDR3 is TGTGCCACCAGTGATTTGAGGGTCTCGACAGTCAGCTCCTATAATTCACCCCTCCACTTT.

The CDR3, as DNA: TGTGCCAGCACGGTGCAACAGCCTAATGAAAAACTGTTTTTT. This encodes CASTVQQPNEKLFF. The V gene is TRBV2, the J gene TRBJ1-4; D is unresolved. There are 14 residues in the CDR3. CDR1 SNHLY and CDR2 FYNNEI come from the germline V gene. V was shortened by 7 bases and J by 3 bases, with 12 bases between the two germline ends.

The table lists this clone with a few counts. The CDR3 bases are TGTGCCAGCAGTGAACAGGTTCTCCGTGGCTACACCTTC. It translates to CASSEQVLRGYTF. The rearrangement joins TRBV2 to TRBJ1-2; unclear D gene. The CDR3 covers 13 residues. Germline lookup yields CDR1 SNHLY and CDR2 FYNNEI. Trimming shortened V by 2 bases and J by 7 bases, and 11 bases separated the two germline ends.

CDR3 residues: CASRTSSGGAMGNEQFF. The CDR3 bases are TGTGCCAGTAGAACCTCTAGCGGGGGGGCCATGGGGAATGAGCAGTTCTTC. The chain joins TRBV19 to TRBJ2-1; 12 bases are shared with TRBD2. Germline V CDR1 and CDR2: LNHDA, SQIVND (reference sequence). CDR3 length: 17 residues. The junction had 13 bases not matched to a gene; V was cut back by 6 bases and J by 7 bases.

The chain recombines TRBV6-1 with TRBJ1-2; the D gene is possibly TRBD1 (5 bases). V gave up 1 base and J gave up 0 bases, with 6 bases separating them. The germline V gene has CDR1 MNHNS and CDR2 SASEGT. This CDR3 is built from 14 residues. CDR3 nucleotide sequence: TGTGCCAGCAGTGAAGGGGGCTCTAACTATGGCTACACCTTC. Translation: CASSEGGSNYGYTF.